A few counts support the clone carrying this T cell receptor beta chain. This sample is drawn from a study of OX40 agonist ivuxolimab in advanced cancers. The CDR3 length is 11 residues. Data came from immunoSEQ multiplex PCR; TCRdb stores just in-frame clones and leaves some out. The profile shows tens of thousands of clones, around four fifths of them singletons. The J gene is TRBJ2-7, the V gene TRBV21-1; the DNA was not used to check the table's D call, TRBD1. TRBV21-1 is a documented pseudogene. The sequence derives from an adult with an advanced solid tumor such as melanoma, head and neck, liver or kidney cancer. The sequencing here drew on CD4+ or CD8+ T cells sorted from blood, taken in a trial of the OX40 agonist ivuxolimab. The CDR3, as DNA: TGTGCCAGCAGCAGGACAGCGTCCGGGTACTTC. As protein: CASSRTASGYF.